This T cell receptor (beta chain) was identified in a study of T cells in Graves' hyperthyroidism and ophthalmopathy. Regions amplified from RNA transcripts were the TCR beta CDR3 regions. Primed by the HTBI set, a first-round RT-PCR was run on the TCR CDR3. TCRdb fed the multiplex PCR reads into MiXCR, producing one record per CDR3 protein. The sample lists roughly 280,000 distinct CDR3 sequences; over 20% were seen once. Exclusion criteria comprised uncontrolled infection, other autoimmune disease, pregnancy or lactation. The junction had 4 bases not matched to a gene; V was cut back by 3 bases and J by 3 bases. This CDR3 region has 15 residues. Per the germline V gene, CDR1 is LNHDA and CDR2 is SQIVND (reference sequence).

Sequencing input: blood. This chain uses TRBV19 with TRBJ2-7; TRBD2 aligns across 11 bases. The TCR sequence derives from a man younger than 45 with Graves' ophthalmopathy. The CDR3 here is CASSIKTSGVYEQYF. The CDR3 bases are TGTGCCAGTAGTATTAAGACTAGCGGGGTCTACGAGCAGTACTTC.